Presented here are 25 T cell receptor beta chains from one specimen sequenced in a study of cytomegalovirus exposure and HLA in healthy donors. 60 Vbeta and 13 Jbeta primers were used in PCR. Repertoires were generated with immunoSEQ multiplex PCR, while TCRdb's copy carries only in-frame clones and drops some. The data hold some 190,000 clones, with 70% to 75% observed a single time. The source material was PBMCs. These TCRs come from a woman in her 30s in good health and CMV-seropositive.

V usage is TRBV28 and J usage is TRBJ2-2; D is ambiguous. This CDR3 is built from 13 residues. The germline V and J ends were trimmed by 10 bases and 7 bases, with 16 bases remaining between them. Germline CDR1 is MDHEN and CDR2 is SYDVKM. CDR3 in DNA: TGTGCCACCCCGTCCTCTTCGGTCGGGGAGCTGTTTTTT. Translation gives CATPSSSVGELFF.

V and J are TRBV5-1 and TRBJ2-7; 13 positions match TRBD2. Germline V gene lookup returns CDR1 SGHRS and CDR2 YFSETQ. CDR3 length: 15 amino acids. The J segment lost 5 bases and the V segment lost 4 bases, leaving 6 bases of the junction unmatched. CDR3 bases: TGCGCCAGCAGCGGGGGACTAGCGGGATTGAACGAGCAGTACTTC. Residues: CASSGGLAGLNEQYF. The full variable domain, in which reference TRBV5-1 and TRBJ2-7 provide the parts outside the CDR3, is KAGVTQTPRYLIKTRGQQVTLSCSPISGHRSVSWYQQTPGQGLQFLFEYFSETQRNKGNFPGRFSGRQFSNSRSEMNVSTLELGDSALYLCASSGGLAGLNEQYFGPGTRLTVT.

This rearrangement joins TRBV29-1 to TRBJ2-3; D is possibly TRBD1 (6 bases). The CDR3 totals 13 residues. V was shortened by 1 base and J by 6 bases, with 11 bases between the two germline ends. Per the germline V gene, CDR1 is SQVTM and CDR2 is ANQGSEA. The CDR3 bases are TGCAGCGTTGAAGTGGGGGCGGAGGATACGCAGTATTTT. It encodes CSVEVGAEDTQYF.

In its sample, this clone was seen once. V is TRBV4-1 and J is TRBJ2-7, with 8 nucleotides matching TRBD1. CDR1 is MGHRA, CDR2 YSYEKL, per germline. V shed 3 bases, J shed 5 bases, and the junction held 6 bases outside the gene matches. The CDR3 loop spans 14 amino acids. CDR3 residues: CASSHEPGGHEQYF. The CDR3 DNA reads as TGCGCCAGCAGCCACGAACCAGGGGGCCACGAGCAGTACTTC.

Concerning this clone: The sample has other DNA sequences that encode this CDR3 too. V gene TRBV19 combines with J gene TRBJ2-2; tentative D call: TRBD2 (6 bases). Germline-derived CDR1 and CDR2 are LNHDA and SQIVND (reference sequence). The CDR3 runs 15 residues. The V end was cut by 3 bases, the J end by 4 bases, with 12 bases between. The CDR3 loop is CASSILGGTTGELFF. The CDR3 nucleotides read TGTGCCAGTAGTATTCTGGGCGGGACCACCGGGGAGCTGTTTTTT. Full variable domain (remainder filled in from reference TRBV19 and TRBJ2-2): DGGITQSPKYLFRKEGQNVTLSCEQNLNHDAMYWYRQDPGQGLRLIYYSQIVNDFQKGDIAEGYSVSREKKESFPLTVTSAQKNPTAFYLCASSILGGTTGELFFGEGSRLTVL.

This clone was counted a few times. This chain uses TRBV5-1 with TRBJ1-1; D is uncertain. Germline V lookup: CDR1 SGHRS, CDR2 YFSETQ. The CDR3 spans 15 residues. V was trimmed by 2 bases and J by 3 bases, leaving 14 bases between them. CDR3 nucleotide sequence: TGCGCCAGCAGCTTCGAAGCCTGGAGCGACACTGAAGCTTTCTTT. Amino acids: CASSFEAWSDTEAFF.

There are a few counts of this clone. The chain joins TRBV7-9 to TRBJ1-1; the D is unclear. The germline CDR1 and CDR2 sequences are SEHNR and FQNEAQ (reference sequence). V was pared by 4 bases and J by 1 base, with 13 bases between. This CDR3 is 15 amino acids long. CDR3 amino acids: CASSSRTGQNTEAFF. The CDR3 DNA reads TGTGCCAGCAGCTCTAGAACCGGCCAGAACACTGAAGCTTTCTTT.

The CDR3 sequence is CASKRTGWEYEQYF. The CDR3 DNA reads TGTGCCAGTAAACGGACAGGGTGGGAATACGAGCAGTACTTC. The rearrangement links TRBV19 to TRBJ2-7, with 8 nucleotides matching TRBD1. V lost 7 bases, J lost 4 bases, and 9 bases stayed unmatched. Germline assignment: CDR1 LNHDA and CDR2 SQIVND (reference sequence). This CDR3 is 14 amino acids long.

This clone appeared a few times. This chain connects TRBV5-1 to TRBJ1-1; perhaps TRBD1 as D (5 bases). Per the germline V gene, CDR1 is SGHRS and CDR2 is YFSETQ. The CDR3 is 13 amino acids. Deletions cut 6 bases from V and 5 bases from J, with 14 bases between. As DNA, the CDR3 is TGCGCCAGCATCGGCAGGGAGGGAACTGAAGCTTTCTTT. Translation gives CASIGREGTEAFF.

The CDR3 DNA sequence: TGTGCCACCAGCAGAGATGTGACTAGCACAGATACGCAGTATTTT. Amino acid sequence: CATSRDVTSTDTQYF. The chain carries TRBV15 and TRBJ2-3; D not resolved. The CDR3 loop spans 15 amino acids. V gave up 0 bases and J gave up 0 bases, with 7 bases separating them. From germline, CDR1 is LNHNV and CDR2 YYDKDF (reference sequence).

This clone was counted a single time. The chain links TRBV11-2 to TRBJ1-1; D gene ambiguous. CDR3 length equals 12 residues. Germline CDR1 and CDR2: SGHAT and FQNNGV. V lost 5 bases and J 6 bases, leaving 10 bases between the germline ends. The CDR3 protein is CASSPRESEAFF. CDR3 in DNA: TGTGCCAGCAGCCCGCGGGAATCTGAAGCTTTCTTT.

CDR3 in amino acids: CASRRTSSGRADTQYF. CDR3 bases: TGTGCCAGCAGGCGAACTTCTAGCGGGAGGGCAGATACGCAGTATTTT. The rearrangement uses TRBV2 and TRBJ2-3; 12 nucleotides match TRBD2. The CDR3 spans 16 residues. V shed 6 bases and J 4 bases; nucleotides not matched to a gene: 8. CDR1 and CDR2 from the germline V gene are SNHLY and FYNNEI.

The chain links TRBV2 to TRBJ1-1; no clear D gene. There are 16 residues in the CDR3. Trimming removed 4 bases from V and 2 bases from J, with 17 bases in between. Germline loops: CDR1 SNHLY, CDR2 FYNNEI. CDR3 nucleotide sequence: TGTGCCAGCAGTGTGTGGAATTACGAGGCCAACACTGAAGCTTTCTTT. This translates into CASSVWNYEANTEAFF.

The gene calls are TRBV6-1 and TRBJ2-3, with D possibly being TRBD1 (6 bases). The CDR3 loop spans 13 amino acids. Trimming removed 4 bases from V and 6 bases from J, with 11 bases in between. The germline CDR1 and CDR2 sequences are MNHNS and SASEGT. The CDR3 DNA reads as TGTGCCAGCAGTGCAGGGGTCGGGGATACGCAGTATTTT. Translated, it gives CASSAGVGDTQYF.

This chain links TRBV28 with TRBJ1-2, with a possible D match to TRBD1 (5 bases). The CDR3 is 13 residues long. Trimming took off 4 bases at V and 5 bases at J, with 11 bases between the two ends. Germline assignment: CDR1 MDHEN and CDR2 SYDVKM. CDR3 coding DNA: TGTGCCAGCAGTTCGACAGAGGAATATGGCTACACCTTC. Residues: CASSSTEEYGYTF.

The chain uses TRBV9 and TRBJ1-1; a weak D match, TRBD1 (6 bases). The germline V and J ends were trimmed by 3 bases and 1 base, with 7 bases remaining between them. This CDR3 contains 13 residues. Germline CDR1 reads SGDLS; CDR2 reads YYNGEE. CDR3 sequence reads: CASSAGANTEAFF. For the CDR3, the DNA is TGTGCCAGCAGCGCAGGGGCGAACACTGAAGCTTTCTTT. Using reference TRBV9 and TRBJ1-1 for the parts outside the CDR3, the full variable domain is DSGVTQTPKHLITATGQRVTLRCSPRSGDLSVYWYQQSLDQGLQFLIQYYNGEERAKGNILERFSAQQFPDLHSELNLSSLELGDSALYFCASSAGANTEAFFGQGTRLTVV.

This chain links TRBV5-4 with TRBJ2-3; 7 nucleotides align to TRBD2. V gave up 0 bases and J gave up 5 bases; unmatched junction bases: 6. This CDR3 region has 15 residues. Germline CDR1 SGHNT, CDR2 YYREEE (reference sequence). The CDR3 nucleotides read TGTGCCAGCAGCTTGGCGGGGACTAAAGAAGATACGCAGTATTTT. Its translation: CASSLAGTKEDTQYF.

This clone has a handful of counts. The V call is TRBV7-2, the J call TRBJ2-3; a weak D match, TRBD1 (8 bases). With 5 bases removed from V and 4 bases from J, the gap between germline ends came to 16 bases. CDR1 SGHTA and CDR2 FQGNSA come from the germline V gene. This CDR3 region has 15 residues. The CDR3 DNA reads TGTGCCAGCAGCAACTGGACAGGGAGGGCAGATACGCAGTATTTT. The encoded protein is CASSNWTGRADTQYF. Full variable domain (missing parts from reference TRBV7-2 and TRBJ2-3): GAGVSQSPSNKVTEKGKDVELRCDPISGHTALYWYRQSLGQGLEFLIYFQGNSAPDKSGLPSDRFSAERTGGSVSTLTIQRTQQEDSAVYLCASSNWTGRADTQYFGPGTRLTVL.

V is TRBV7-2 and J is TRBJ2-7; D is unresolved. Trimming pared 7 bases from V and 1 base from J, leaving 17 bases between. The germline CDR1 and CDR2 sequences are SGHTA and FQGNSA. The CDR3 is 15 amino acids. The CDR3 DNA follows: TGTGCCAGCACCCCTTCCCCCCTGGCTTCCTACGAGCAGTACTTC. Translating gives CASTPSPLASYEQYF.

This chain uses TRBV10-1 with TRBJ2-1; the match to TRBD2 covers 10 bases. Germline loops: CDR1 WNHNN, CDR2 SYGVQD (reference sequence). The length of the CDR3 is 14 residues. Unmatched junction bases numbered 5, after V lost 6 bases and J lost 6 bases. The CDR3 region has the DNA TGCGCCAGCAGGTCTAGCGGGAGTACCAATGAGCAGTTCTTC. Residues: CASRSSGSTNEQFF.

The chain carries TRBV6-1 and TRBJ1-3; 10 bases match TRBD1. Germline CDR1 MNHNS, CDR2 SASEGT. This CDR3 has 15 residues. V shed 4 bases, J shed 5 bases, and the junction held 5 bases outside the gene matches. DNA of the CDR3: TGTGCCAGCAGTGCAGACAGGGGGCCAAGAAACACCATATATTTT. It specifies CASSADRGPRNTIYF.

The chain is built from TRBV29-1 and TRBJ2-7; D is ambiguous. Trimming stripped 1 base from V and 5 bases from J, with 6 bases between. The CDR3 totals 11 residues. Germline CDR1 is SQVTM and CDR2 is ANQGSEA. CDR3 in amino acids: CSVEAQHEQYF. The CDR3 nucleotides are TGCAGCGTTGAAGCACAGCACGAGCAGTACTTC.

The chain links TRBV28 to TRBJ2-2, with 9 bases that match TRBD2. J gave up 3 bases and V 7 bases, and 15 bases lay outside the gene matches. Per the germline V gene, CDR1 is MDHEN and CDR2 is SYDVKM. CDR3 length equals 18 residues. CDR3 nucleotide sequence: TGTGCCAGCACTCCCCATAGTGGTAGCGGGAGATACACCGGGGAGCTGTTTTTT. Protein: CASTPHSGSGRYTGELFF.

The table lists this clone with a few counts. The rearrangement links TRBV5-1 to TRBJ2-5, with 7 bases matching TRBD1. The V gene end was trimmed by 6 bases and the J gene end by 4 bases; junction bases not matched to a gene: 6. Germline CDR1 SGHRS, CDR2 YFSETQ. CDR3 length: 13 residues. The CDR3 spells CASTPAGGETQYF. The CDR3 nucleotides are TGCGCCAGCACCCCGGCAGGGGGAGAGACCCAGTACTTC.

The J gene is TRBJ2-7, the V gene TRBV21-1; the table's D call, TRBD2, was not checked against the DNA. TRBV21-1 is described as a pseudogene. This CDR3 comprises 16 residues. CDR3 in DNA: TGTGCCAGCAGCAAAGTTGGGACTTCCATCTCCTACGAGCAGTACTTC. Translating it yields CASSKVGTSISYEQYF.